Presented here are 4 T cell receptor beta chains from one specimen sequenced in a study of T cell responses to AZD1222 COVID-19 vaccine. This table comes from immunoSEQ multiplex PCR, and its TCRdb copy is limited to in-frame clones, with some not included. Of about 150,000 clones in the sample, 80% to 95% are singletons; the top ten hold around 2.3%. The starting material was peripheral blood, obtained on day 0 of AZD1222 vaccination. Receptors originate from an adult in good health.

This chain uses TRBV6-2 or TRBV6-3 with TRBJ1-5; D not certain. This CDR3 has 16 residues. Germline values: CDR1 MNHEY, CDR2 SVGEGT. The V end lost 3 bases, the J end lost 0 bases, and 12 bases lay between the germline ends. CDR3: CASSYDIGSSNQPQHF. DNA for the CDR3: TGTGCCAGCAGTTATGATATAGGGAGTAGCAATCAGCCCCAGCATTTT.

J is TRBJ1-1 and V is TRBV5-1; no reliable D call. Germline V CDR1 and CDR2: SGHRS, YFSETQ. The V end was cut by 4 bases, the J end by 6 bases, with 28 bases between. The CDR3 spans 18 residues. Here the CDR3 reads CASSRALVGQVFNAEAFF. The DNA of the CDR3 is TGCGCCAGCAGCCGAGCCTTGGTGGGTCAGGTGTTCAACGCTGAAGCTTTCTTT.

The gene calls are TRBV24-1 and TRBJ1-5; no clear D gene. In germline, CDR1 is KGHDR, CDR2 SFDVKD. V lost 2 bases to trimming and J lost 3 bases, with 10 bases between them. The CDR3 sequence is 15 residues long. This CDR3 is CATSDSDRTNQPQHF. DNA for the CDR3: TGTGCCACCAGTGATTCAGACCGGACCAATCAGCCCCAGCATTTT.

V usage is TRBV3-1 (or the pseudogene TRBV3-2) and J usage is TRBJ1-6; D is perhaps TRBD1 (5 bases). Germline lookup yields CDR1 LGHDT and CDR2 YNNKEL (reference sequence). The V end was cut by 3 bases, the J end by 4 bases, with 10 bases between. This CDR3 comprises 15 residues. CDR3 amino acids: CASSHRGQYNSPLHF. CDR3 nucleotide sequence: TGTGCCAGCAGCCATCGCGGACAATATAATTCACCCCTCCACTTT.